The source of this TCR beta chain is a study of blood T cells in healthy people across ages. V lost 7 bases, J lost 5 bases, and 17 bases lay in between. The CDR3 loop spans 14 amino acids. The germline CDR1 and CDR2 sequences are MDHEN and SYDVKM. A second about 7 to 11 cycle PCR used barcoded and J-beta primers. Each cDNA molecule, via a template-switch adaptor with 12 random nucleotides, was tagged. Using its own MiXCR run on the 5' RACE reads, TCRdb lists one record per CDR3 protein. The sample lists some 700,000 distinct CDR3 sequences; around 40% were seen once. This clonotype was seen a few times.

The sample comprised blood. V and J are TRBV28 and TRBJ2-5; possibly TRBD2 for D (7 bases). This TCR came from a woman aged 60 to 75 in good health. The CDR3 region is CASTQHGGLETQYF. CDR3 nucleotides: TGTGCCAGCACCCAACACGGGGGGCTGGAGACCCAGTACTTC.